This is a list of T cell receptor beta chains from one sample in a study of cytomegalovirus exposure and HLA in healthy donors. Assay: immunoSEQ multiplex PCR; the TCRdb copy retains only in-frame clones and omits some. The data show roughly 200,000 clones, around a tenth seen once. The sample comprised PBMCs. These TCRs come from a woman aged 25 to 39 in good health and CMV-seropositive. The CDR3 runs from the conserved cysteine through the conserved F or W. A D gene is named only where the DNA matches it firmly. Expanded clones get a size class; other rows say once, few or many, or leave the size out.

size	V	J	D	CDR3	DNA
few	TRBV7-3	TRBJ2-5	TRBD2	CASMNSGGQETQYF	TGTGCCAGCATGAATAGCGGGGGGCAAGAGACCCAGTACTTC
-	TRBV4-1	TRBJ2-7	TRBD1	CASSHLSRTGPYEQYF	TGCGCCAGCAGCCATCTTAGCCGGACAGGCCCCTACGAGCAGTACTTC
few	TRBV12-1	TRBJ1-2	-	CASSFIQGAGGYTF	TGTGCCAGCAGCTTTATCCAGGGGGCGGGAGGCTACACCTTC
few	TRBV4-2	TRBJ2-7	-	CASSLSELYEQYF	TGTGCCAGCAGCCTTTCGGAGCTGTACGAGCAGTACTTC
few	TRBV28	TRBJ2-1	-	CASTLLDNEQFF	TGTGCCAGCACCCTCCTAGACAATGAGCAGTTCTTC
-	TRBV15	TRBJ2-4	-	CATSREPAHGIQYF	TGTGCCACCAGCAGAGAGCCCGCTCACGGCATTCAGTACTTC
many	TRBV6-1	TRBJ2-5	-	CASSSRPGQEETQYF	TGTGCCAGCAGTTCCCGCCCCGGTCAGGAAGAGACCCAGTACTTC
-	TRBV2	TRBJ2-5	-	CASTGAREYQETQYF	TGTGCCAGCACCGGAGCGCGAGAGTACCAAGAGACCCAGTACTTC
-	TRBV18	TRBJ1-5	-	CASSPTGNQPQHF	TGTGCCAGCTCACCAACAGGGAATCAGCCCCAGCATTTT
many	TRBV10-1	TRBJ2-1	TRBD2	CASAREVLDEQFF	TGCGCCAGCGCGCGGGAGGTCCTGGATGAGCAGTTCTTC
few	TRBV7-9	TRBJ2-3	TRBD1	CASSPPGAQGADTQYF	TGTGCCAGCAGCCCTCCAGGAGCTCAGGGGGCAGATACGCAGTATTTT
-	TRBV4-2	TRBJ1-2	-	CASSQELTRGNGYTF	TGTGCCAGCAGCCAGGAATTAACAAGGGGGAATGGCTACACCTTC
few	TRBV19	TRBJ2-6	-	CASSPEQGWSGANVLTF	TGTGCCAGCAGCCCCGAACAGGGATGGTCTGGGGCCAACGTCCTGACTTTC
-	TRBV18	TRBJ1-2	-	CASSPRRTGNGYTF	TGTGCCAGCTCACCACGGCGTACAGGGAATGGCTACACCTTC
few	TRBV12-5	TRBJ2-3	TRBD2	CASGPGLAGSTDTQYF	TGTGCTAGTGGACCGGGACTAGCGGGAAGCACAGATACGCAGTATTTT
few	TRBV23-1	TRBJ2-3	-	CASSPLQGSADTQYF	TGCGCCAGCAGCCCCTTACAGGGTAGCGCAGATACGCAGTATTTT
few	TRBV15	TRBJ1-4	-	CATSRVTGYEKLFF	TGTGCCACCAGCAGAGTTACCGGGTATGAAAAACTGTTTTTT
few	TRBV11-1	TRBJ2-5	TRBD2	CASSLGLAEETQYF	TGTGCCAGCAGCCTCGGACTAGCGGAAGAGACCCAGTACTTC
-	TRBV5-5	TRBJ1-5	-	CASSLLSNQPQHF	TGTGCCAGCAGCTTGCTCAGCAATCAGCCCCAGCATTTT
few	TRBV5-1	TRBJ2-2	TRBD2	CASSFGPAGELTGELFF	TGCGCCAGCAGCTTCGGGCCAGCGGGAGAGTTAACCGGGGAGCTGTTTTTT
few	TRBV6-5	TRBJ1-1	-	CASSYEGVRNTEAFF	TGTGCCAGCAGTTACGAGGGGGTTAGGAACACTGAAGCTTTCTTT
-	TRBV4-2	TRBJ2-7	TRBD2	CASSQEGLAGGREQYF	TGTGCCAGCAGCCAAGAAGGACTAGCGGGAGGGCGCGAGCAGTACTTC
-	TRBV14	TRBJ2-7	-	CASSRKLHPNYEQYF	TGTGCCAGCAGCCGCAAACTCCACCCTAACTACGAGCAGTACTTC
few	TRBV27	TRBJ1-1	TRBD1	CASRPKTGAPTEAFF	TGTGCCAGCAGGCCCAAGACAGGGGCGCCTACTGAAGCTTTCTTT
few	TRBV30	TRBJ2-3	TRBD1	CAFHRGPADTQYF	TGTGCCTTCCACAGGGGGCCGGCAGATACGCAGTATTTT
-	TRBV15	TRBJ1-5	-	CATSRGTPAINQPQHF	TGTGCCACCAGCAGAGGTACCCCAGCGATCAATCAGCCCCAGCATTTT
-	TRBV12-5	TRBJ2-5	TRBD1	CASGRGLETQYF	TGTGCTAGTGGAAGGGGGCTCGAGACCCAGTACTTC
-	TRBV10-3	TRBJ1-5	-	CAIRDSLNQPQHF	TGTGCCATCAGGGACAGCCTTAATCAGCCCCAGCATTTT
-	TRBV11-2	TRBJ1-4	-	CASSRTVSTNEKLFF	TGTGCCAGCAGCCGGACAGTCTCAACTAATGAAAAACTGTTTTTT
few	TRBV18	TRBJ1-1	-	CASSPLRDILNEAFF	TGTGCCAGCTCACCCCTCCGGGACATCCTAAATGAAGCTTTCTTT
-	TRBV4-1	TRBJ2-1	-	CASSQAPSRDEQFF	TGCGCCAGCAGCCAAGCCCCGTCACGGGATGAGCAGTTCTTC
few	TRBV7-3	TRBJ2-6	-	CASSLEGTGANVLTF	TGTGCCAGCAGCTTGGAGGGAACCGGGGCCAACGTCCTGACTTTC
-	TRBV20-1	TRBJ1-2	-	CSAANYGYTF	TGCAGTGCCGCTAACTATGGCTACACCTTC
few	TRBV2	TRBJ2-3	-	CATSLAKGTDTQYF	TGTGCCACCTCCCTTGCCAAGGGGACAGATACGCAGTATTTT